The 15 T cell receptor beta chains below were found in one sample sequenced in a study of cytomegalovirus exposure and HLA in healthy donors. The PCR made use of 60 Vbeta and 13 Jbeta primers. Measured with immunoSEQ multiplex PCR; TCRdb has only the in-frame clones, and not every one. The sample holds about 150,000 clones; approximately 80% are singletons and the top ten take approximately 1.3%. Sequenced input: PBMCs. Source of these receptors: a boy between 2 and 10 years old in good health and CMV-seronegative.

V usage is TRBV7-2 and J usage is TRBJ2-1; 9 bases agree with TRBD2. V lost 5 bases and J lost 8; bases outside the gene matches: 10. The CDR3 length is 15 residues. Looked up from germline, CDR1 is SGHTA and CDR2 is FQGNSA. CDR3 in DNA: TGTGCCAGCAGCGCGGGGGGGTCTCGTATGCATGAGCAGTTCTTC. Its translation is CASSAGGSRMHEQFF.

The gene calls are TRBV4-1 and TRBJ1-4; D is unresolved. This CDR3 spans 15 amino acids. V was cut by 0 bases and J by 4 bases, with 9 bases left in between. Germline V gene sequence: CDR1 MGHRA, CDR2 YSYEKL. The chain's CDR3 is CASSQDGGDNEKLFF. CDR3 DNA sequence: TGCGCCAGCAGCCAAGACGGCGGGGATAATGAAAAACTGTTTTTT.

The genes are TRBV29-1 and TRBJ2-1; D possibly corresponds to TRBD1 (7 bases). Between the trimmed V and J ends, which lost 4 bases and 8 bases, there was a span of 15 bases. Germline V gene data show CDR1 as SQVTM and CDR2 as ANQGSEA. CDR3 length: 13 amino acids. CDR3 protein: CSVVGRGRYEQFF. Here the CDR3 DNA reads TGCAGCGTTGTTGGCAGGGGGAGGTATGAGCAGTTCTTC.

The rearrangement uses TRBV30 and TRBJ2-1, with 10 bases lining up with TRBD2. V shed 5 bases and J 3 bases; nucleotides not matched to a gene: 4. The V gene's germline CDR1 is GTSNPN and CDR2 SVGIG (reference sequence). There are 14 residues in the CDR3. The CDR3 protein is CAWGTSVDYNEQFF. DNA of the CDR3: TGTGCCTGGGGGACTAGCGTAGACTACAATGAGCAGTTCTTC.

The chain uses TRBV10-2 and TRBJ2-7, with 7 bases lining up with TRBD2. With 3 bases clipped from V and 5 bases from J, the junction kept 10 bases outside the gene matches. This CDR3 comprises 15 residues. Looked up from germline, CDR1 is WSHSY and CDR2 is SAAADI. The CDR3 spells CASSDPAGSSNEQYF. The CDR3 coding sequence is TGCGCCAGCAGTGACCCAGCGGGATCATCCAACGAGCAGTACTTC.

CDR3 coding DNA: TGTGCCAGCAGCCGTGGTTCCGACCTTCGGCGGGGGCTCGCAAATGAGCAGTTCTTC. Protein: CASSRGSDLRRGLANEQFF. The genes are TRBV6-4 and TRBJ2-1; D may be TRBD2 (7 bases). Between the trimmed V and J ends, which lost 6 bases and 7 bases, there was a span of 31 bases. CDR1 is MRHNA and CDR2 is SNTAGT in the germline V gene. This CDR3 comprises 19 residues.

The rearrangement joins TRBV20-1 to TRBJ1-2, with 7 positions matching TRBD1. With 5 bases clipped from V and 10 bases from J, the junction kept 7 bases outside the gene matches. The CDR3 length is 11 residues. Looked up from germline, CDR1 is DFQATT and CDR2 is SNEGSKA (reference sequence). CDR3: CSAHGQAYYTF. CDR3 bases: TGCAGTGCTCACGGACAGGCCTACTACACCTTC.

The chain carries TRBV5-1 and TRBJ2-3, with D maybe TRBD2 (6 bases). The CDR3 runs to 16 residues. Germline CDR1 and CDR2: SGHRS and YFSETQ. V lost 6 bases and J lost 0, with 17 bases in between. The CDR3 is CASMLTGSPSTDTQYF. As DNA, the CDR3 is TGCGCCAGCATGCTTACCGGGAGCCCTAGCACAGATACGCAGTATTTT.

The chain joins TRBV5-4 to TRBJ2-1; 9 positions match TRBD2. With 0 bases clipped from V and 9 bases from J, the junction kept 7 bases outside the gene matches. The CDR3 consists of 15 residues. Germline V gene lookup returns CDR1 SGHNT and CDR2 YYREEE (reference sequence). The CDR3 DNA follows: TGTGCCAGCAGCTTGGTCGTTAGCGGGGGTAGTGAGCAGTTCTTC. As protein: CASSLVVSGGSEQFF.

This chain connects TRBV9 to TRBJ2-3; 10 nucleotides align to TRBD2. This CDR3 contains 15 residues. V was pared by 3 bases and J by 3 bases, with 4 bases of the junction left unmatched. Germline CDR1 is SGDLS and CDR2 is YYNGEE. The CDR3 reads CASSASGSGTDTQYF. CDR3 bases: TGTGCCAGCAGCGCTAGCGGGAGCGGAACAGATACGCAGTATTTT. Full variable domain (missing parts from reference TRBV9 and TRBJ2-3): DSGVTQTPKHLITATGQRVTLRCSPRSGDLSVYWYQQSLDQGLQFLIQYYNGEERAKGNILERFSAQQFPDLHSELNLSSLELGDSALYFCASSASGSGTDTQYFGPGTRLTVL.

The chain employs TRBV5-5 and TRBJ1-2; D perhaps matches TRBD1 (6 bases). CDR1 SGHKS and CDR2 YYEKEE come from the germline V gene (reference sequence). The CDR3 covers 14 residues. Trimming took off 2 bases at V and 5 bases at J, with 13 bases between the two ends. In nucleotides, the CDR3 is TGTGCCAGCAGCTTCCCCGGACAGAGTTATGGCTACACCTTC. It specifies CASSFPGQSYGYTF.

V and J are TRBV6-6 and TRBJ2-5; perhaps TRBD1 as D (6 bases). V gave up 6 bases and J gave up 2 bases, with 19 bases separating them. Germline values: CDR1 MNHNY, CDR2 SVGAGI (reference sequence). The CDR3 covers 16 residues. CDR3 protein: CASRFGTYDIQETQYF. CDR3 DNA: TGTGCCAGCAGATTTGGGACATATGATATACAAGAGACCCAGTACTTC.

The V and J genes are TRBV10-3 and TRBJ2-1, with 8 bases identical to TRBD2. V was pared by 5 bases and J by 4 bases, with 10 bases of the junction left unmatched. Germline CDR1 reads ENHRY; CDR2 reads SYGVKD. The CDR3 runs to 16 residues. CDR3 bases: TGTGCCATCAGTCCCGGGGGGAGCGGGGGTTACAATGAGCAGTTCTTC. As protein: CAISPGGSGGYNEQFF.

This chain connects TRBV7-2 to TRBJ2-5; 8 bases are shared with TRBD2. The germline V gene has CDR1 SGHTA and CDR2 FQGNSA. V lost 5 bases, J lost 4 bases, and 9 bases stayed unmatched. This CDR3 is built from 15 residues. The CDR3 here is CASSPNGGARETQYF. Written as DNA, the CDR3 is TGTGCCAGCAGCCCGAACGGGGGGGCGAGAGAGACCCAGTACTTC.

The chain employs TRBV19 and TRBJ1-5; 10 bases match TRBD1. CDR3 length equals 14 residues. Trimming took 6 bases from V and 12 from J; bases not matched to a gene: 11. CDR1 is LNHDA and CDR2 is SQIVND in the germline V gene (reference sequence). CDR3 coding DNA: TGTGCCAGTAGACGACAGGGGGCCGGCGAGCGCCAGCATTTT. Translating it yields CASRRQGAGERQHF. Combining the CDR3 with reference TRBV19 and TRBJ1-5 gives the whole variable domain DGGITQSPKYLFRKEGQNVTLSCEQNLNHDAMYWYRQDPGQGLRLIYYSQIVNDFQKGDIAEGYSVSREKKESFPLTVTSAQKNPTAFYLCASRRQGAGERQHFGDGTRLSIL.